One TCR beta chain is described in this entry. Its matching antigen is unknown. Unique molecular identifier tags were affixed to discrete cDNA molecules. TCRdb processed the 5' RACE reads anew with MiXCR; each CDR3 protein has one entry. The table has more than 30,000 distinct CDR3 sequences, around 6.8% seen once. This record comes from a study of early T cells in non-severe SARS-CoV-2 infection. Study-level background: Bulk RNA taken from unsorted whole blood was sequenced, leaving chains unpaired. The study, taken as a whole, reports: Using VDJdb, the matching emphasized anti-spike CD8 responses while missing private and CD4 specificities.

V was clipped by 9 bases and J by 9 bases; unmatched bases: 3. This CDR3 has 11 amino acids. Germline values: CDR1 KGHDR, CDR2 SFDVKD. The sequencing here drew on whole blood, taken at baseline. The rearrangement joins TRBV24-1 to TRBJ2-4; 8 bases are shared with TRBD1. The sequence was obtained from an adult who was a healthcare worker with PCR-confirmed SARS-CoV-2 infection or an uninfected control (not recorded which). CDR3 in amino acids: CATQGAGIQYF. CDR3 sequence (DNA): TGTGCCACCCAGGGGGCGGGCATTCAGTACTTC.